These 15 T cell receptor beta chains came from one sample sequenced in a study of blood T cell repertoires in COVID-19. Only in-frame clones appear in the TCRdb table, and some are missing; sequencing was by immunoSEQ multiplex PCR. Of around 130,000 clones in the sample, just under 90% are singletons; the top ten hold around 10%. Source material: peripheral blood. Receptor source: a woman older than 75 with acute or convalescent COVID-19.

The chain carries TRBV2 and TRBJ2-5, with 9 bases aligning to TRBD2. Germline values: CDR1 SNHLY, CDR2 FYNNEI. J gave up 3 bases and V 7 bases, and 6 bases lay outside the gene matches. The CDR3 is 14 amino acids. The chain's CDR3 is CASTGTSSEETQYF. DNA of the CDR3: TGTGCCAGCACCGGGACTAGCAGTGAAGAGACCCAGTACTTC.

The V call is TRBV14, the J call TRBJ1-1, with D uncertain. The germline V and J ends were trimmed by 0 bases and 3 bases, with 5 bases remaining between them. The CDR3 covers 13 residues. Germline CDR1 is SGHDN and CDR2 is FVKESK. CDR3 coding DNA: TGTGCCAGCAGCCAAGAGTTATACACTGAAGCTTTCTTT. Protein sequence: CASSQELYTEAFF.

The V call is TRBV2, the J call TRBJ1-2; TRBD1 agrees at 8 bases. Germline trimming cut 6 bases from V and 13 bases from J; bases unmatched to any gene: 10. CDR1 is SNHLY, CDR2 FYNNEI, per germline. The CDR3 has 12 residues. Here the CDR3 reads CASSPGTGPRTF. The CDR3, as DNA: TGTGCCAGCAGCCCGGGGACAGGACCACGCACCTTC.

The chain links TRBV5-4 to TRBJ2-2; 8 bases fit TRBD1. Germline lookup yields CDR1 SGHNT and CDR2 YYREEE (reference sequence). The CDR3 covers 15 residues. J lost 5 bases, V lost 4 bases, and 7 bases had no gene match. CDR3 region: CASSPGGALTGELFF. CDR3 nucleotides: TGTGCCAGCAGCCCAGGGGGCGCATTGACCGGGGAGCTGTTTTTT.

CDR3 nucleotide sequence: TGCGCCAGCAGCTTGCAAGCGGGGGGGCCTTTCGAGCAGTACTTC. Its protein product is CASSLQAGGPFEQYF. The V gene is TRBV5-1, the J gene TRBJ2-7, with 10 positions matching TRBD2. CDR1 and CDR2 from the germline V gene are SGHRS and YFSETQ. The ends lost 1 base at V and 6 bases at J; junction bases unmatched: 7. There are 15 residues in the CDR3.

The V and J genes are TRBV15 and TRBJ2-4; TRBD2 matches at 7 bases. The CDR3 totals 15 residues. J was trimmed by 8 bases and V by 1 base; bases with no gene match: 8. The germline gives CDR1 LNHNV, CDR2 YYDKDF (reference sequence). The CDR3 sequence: CATSRVGGSRDIQYF. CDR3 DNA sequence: TGTGCCACCAGCAGAGTCGGGGGGTCTAGGGACATTCAGTACTTC.

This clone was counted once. In nucleotides, the CDR3 is TGCGCCAGCAGCTCCTTAGAGCAGGGGGCTGGGGAGACCCAGTACTTC. It yields the protein CASSSLEQGAGETQYF. This rearrangement joins TRBV5-1 to TRBJ2-5; 8 bases map to TRBD1. CDR1 SGHRS and CDR2 YFSETQ come from the germline V gene. This CDR3 contains 16 residues. V gave up 3 bases and J gave up 5 bases; unmatched junction bases: 12.

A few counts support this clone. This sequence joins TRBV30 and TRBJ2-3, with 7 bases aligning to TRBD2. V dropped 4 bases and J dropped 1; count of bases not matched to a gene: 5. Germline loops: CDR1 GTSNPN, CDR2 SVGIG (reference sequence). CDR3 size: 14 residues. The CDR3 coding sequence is TGTGCCTGGACTCCCAGCGGGGGCACAGATACGCAGTATTTT. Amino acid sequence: CAWTPSGGTDTQYF.

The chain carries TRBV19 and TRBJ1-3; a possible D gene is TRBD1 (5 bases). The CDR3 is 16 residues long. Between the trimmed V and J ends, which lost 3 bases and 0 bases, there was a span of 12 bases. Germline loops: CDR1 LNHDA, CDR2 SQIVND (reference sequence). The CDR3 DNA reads TGTGCCAGTAGTATTCAGGGATTGGACTCTGGAAACACCATATATTTT. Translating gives CASSIQGLDSGNTIYF.

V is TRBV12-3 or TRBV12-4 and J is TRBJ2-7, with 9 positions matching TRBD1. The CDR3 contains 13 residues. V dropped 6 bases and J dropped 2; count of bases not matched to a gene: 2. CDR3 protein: CASRRQGAYEQYF. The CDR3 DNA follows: TGTGCCAGCAGGAGACAGGGGGCCTACGAGCAGTACTTC.

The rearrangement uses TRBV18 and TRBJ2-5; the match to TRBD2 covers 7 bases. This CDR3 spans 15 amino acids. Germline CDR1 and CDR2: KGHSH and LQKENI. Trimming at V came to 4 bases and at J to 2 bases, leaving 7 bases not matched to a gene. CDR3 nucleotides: TGTGCCAGCTCACAGTCCAGCGGGGATCAAGAGACCCAGTACTTC. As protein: CASSQSSGDQETQYF.

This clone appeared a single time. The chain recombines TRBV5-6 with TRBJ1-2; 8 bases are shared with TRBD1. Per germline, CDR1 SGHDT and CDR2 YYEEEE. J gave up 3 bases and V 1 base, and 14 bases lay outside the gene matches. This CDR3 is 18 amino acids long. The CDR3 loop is CASSLWWQGARLHYGYTF. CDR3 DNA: TGTGCCAGCAGCTTGTGGTGGCAGGGGGCTCGATTACACTATGGCTACACCTTC.

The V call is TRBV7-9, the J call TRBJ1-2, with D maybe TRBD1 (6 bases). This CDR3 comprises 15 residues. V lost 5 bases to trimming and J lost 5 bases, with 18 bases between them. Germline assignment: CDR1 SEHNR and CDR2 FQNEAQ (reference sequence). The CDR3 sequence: CASSRVQGEGYGYTF. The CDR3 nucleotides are TGTGCCAGCAGCCGTGTACAGGGTGAGGGTTATGGCTACACCTTC.

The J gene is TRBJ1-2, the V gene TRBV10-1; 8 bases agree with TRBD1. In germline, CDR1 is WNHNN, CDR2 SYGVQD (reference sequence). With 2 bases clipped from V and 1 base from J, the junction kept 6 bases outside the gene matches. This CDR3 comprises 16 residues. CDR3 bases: TGCGCCAGCAGTGAGCCCGACAGGGGCGATAACTATGGCTACACCTTC. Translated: CASSEPDRGDNYGYTF.

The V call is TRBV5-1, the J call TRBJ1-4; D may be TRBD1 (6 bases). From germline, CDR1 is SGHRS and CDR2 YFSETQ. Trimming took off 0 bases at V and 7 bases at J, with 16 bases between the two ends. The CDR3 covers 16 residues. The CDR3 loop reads CASSLAGYLTGEKLFF. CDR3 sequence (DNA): TGCGCCAGCAGCTTGGCGGGGTATCTGACAGGTGAAAAACTGTTTTTT.